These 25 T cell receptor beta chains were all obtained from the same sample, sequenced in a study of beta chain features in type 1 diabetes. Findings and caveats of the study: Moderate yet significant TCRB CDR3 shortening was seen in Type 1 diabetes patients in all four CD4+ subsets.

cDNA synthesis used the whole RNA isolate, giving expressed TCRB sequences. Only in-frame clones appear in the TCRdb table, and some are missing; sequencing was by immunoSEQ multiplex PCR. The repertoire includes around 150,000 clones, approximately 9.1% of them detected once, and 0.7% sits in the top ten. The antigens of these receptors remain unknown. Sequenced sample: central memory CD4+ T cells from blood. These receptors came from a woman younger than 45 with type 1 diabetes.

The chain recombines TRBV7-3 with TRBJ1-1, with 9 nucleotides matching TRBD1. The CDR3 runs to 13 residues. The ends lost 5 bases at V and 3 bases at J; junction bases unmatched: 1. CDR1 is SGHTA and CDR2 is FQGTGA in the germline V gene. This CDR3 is CASSRQGDTEAFF. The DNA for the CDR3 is TGTGCCAGCAGCCGACAGGGGGACACTGAAGCTTTCTTT.

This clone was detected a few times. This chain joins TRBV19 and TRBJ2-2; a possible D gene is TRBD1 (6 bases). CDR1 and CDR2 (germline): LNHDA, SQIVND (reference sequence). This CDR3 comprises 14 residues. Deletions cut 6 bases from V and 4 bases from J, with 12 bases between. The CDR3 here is CASRTGQTTGELFF. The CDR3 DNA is TGTGCCAGTAGGACCGGACAGACCACCGGGGAGCTGTTTTTT.

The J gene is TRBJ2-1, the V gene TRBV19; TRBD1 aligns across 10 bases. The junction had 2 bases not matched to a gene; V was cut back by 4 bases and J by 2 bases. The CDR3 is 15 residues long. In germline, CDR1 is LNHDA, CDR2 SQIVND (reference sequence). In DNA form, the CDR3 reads TGTGCCAGTAGTACCGGGACAGGGGCCTACAATGAGCAGTTCTTC. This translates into CASSTGTGAYNEQFF.

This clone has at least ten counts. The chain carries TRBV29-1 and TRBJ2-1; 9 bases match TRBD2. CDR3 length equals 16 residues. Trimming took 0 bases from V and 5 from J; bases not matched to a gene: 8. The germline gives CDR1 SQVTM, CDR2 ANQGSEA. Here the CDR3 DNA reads TGCAGCGTTGAAGATCCCGCGGGAGGGCCGAACAATGAGCAGTTCTTC. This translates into CSVEDPAGGPNNEQFF.

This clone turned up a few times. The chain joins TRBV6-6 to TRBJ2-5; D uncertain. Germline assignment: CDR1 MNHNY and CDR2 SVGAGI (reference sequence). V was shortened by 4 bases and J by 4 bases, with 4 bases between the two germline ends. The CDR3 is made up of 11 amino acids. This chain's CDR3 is CASSFLETQYF. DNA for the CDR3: TGTGCCAGCAGTTTCCTAGAGACCCAGTACTTC.

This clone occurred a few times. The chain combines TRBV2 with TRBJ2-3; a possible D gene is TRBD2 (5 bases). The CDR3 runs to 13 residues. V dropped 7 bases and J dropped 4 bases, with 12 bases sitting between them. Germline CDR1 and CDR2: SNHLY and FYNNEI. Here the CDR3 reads CASTTTSADTQYF. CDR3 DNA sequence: TGTGCCAGCACCACCACTAGTGCAGATACGCAGTATTTT.

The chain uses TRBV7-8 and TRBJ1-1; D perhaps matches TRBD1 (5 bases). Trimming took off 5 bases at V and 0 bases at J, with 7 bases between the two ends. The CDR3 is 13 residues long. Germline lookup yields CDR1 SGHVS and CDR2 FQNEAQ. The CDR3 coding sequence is TGTGCCAGCAGCCAAGGGGTGAACACTGAAGCTTTCTTT. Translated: CASSQGVNTEAFF. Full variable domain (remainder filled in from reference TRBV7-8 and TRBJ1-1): GAGVSQSPRYKVAKRGQDVALRCDPISGHVSLFWYQQALGQGPEFLTYFQNEAQLDKSGLPSDRFFAERPEGSVSTLKIQRTQQEDSAVYLCASSQGVNTEAFFGQGTRLTVV.

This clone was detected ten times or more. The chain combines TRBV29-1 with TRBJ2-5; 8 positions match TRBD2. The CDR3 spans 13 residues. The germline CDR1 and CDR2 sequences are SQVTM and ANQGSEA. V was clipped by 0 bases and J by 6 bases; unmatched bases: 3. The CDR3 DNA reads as TGCAGCGTTGAAGAGACTAGCGCACAGACCCAGTACTTC. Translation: CSVEETSAQTQYF. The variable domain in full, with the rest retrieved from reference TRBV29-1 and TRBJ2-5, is SAVISQKPSRDICQRGTSLTIQCQVDSQVTMMFWYRQQPGQSLTLIATANQGSEATYESGFVIDKFPISRPNLTFSTLTVSNMSPEDSSIYLCSVEETSAQTQYFGPGTRLLVL.

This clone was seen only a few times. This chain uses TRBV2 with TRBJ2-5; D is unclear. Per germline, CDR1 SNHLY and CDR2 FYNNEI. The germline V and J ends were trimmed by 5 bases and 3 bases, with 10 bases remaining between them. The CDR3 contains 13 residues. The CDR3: CASSTEQEETQYF. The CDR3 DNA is TGTGCCAGCAGTACAGAGCAGGAAGAGACCCAGTACTTC.

The CDR3 nucleotides read TGCGCCAGCAGTGAGTCGGGGACAGGGTGGGCTGAAGCTTTCTTT. As protein: CASSESGTGWAEAFF. This chain uses TRBV10-2 with TRBJ1-1; 9 bases fit TRBD1. The V gene's germline CDR1 is WSHSY and CDR2 SAAADI. Unmatched junction bases numbered 5, after V lost 0 bases and J lost 6 bases. This CDR3 is built from 15 residues.

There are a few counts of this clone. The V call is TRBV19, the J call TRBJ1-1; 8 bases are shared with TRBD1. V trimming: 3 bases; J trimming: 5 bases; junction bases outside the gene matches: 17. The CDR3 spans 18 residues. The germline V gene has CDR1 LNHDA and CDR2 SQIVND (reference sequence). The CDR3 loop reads CASSMRAGGMGSETEAFF. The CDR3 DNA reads TGTGCCAGTAGTATGCGAGCAGGGGGCATGGGAAGTGAGACTGAAGCTTTCTTT.

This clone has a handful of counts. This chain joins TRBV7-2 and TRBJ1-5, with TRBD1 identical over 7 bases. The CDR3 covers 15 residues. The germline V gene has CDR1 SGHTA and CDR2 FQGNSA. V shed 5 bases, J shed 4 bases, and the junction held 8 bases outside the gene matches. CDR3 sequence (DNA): TGTGCCAGCAGCCGACAGGGTCGGGATAATCAGCCCCAGCATTTT. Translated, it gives CASSRQGRDNQPQHF.

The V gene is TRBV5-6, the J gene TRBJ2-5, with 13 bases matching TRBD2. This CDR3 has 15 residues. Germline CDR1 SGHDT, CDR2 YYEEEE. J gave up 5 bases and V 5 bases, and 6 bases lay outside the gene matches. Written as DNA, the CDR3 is TGTGCCAGCAGGGGGACTAGCGGGAACTGGGAGACCCAGTACTTC. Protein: CASRGTSGNWETQYF.

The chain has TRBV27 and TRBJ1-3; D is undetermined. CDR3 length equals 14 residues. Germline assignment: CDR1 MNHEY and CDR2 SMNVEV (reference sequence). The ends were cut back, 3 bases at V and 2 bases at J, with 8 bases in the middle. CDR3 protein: CASSFRGPGNTIYF. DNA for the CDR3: TGTGCCAGCAGTTTTCGGGGTCCTGGAAACACCATATATTTT.

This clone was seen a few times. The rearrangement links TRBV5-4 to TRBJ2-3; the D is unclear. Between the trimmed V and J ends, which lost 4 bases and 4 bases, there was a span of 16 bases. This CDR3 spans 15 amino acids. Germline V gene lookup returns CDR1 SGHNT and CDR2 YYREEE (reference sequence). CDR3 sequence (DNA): TGTGCCAGCAGCCCCAAAGGAGCGTTGGCAGATACGCAGTATTTT. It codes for CASSPKGALADTQYF.

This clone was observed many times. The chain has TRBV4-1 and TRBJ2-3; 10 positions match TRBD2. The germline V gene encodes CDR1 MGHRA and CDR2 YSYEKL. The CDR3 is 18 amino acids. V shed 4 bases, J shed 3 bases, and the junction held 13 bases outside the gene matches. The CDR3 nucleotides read TGCGCCAGCAGCCCCGTGATAGCGGGAGGCCTGGAGACAGATACGCAGTATTTT. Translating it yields CASSPVIAGGLETDTQYF.

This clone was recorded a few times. CDR3: CASSLTSTLYNEQFF. The CDR3 nucleotides are TGTGCCAGCAGCTTAACGTCGACTCTCTACAATGAGCAGTTCTTC. The rearrangement links TRBV7-3 to TRBJ2-1, with unresolved D. This CDR3 region has 15 residues. Germline CDR1 SGHTA, CDR2 FQGTGA. V lost 0 bases to trimming and J lost 3 bases, with 9 bases between them.

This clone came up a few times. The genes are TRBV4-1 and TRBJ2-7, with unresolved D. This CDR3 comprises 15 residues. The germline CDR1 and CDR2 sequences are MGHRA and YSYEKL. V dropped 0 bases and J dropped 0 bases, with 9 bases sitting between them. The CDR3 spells CASSQEEVSSYEQYF. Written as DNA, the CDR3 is TGCGCCAGCAGCCAAGAAGAGGTTAGCTCCTACGAGCAGTACTTC.

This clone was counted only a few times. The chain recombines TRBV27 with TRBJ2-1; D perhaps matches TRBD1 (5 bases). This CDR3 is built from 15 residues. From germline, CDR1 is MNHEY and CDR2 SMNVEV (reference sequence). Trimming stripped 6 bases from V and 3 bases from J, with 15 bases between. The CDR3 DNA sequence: TGTGCCAGCAGGACCGATCAAGGACACTACAATGAGCAGTTCTTC. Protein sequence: CASRTDQGHYNEQFF.

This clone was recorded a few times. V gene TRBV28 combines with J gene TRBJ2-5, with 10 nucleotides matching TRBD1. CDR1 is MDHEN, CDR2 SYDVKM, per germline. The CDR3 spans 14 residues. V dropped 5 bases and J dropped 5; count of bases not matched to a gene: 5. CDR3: CASSVTGGGETQYF. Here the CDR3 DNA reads TGTGCCAGCAGTGTGACAGGGGGCGGGGAGACCCAGTACTTC.

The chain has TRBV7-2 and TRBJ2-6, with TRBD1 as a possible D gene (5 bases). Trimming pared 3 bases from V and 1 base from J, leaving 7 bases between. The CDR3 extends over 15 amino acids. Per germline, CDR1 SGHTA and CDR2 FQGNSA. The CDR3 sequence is CASSLGLSGANVLTF. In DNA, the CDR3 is TGTGCCAGCAGCTTGGGGCTATCTGGGGCCAACGTCCTGACTTTC.

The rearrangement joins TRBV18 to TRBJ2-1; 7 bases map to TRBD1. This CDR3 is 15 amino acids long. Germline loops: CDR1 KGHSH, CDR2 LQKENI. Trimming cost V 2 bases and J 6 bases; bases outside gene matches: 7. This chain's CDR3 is CASSPFTGAGNEQFF. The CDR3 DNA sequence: TGTGCCAGCTCACCATTCACAGGGGCTGGCAATGAGCAGTTCTTC.

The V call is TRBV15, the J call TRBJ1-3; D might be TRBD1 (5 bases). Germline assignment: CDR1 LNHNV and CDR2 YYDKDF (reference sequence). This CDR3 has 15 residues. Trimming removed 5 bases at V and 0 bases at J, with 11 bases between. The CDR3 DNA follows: TGTGCCACCAGCGGTGGACAATTCTCTGGAAACACCATATATTTT. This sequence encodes CATSGGQFSGNTIYF.

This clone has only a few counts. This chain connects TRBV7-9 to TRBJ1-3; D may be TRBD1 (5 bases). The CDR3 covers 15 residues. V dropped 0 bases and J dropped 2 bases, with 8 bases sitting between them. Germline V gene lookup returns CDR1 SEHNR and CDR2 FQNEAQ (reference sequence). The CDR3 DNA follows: TGTGCCAGCAGCTTAGCCGGGACTGCTGGAAACACCATATATTTT. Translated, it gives CASSLAGTAGNTIYF.

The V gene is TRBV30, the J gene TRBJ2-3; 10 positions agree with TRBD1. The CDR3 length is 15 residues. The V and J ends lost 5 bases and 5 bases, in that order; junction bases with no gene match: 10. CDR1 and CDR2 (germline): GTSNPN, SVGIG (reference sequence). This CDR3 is CAWGHGQGVGDTQYF. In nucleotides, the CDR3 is TGTGCCTGGGGACATGGACAGGGGGTGGGAGATACGCAGTATTTT.